The present TCR beta chain was sequenced within a study of blood T cell repertoires in COVID-19. Individuals aged 18 to 89 years were recruited from about two dozen US areas. The CDR3 has 15 amino acids. Germline V gene data show CDR1 as SGHTA and CDR2 as FQGNSA. The V segment lost 5 bases and the J segment 6 bases; nucleotides outside the gene matches: 7. Using immunoSEQ multiplex PCR, the repertoire was profiled, and TCRdb retains in-frame clones only, with some absent. The table includes 130,000 or so clones, less than 90% detected once. This clonotype originated in a man younger than 40 who had recovered from COVID-19. The V call is TRBV7-2, the J call TRBJ2-1; 10 bases map to TRBD2. Sample: PBMCs or T cells enriched from blood (not recorded which). As DNA, the CDR3 is TGTGCCAGCAGCGCAAGCGGGGGGGCCGTCAATGAGCAGTTCTTC. Translation gives CASSASGGAVNEQFF.